This entry lists 21 T cell receptor beta chains sequenced from one sample in a study of blood T cell repertoires in COVID-19 (dated by TCRdb to about 2020). The library was generated by the immunoSEQ multiplex PCR assay. Drawn from immuneACCESS, this table holds only the in-frame rearrangements with V and J called that TCRdb kept. Clones are partly lost; checked studies trace under half to an unresolved V gene and leave the rest unexplained. The sample records 130,000 to 150,000 clones, around 79% of which are singletons. The ten largest clones capture approximately 5.2% of the sample. Material for sequencing was peripheral blood. Every receptor here comes from a woman between 70 and 85 years old with COVID-19, enrolled during active disease.

This chain uses TRBV5-8 with TRBJ2-7; D remains unclear. Germline CDR1 is SGHTS and CDR2 is YDEGEE. The CDR3 is 14 residues long. With 1 base removed from V and 3 bases from J, the gap between germline ends came to 11 bases. The CDR3 DNA reads as TGTGCCAGCAGCTTGAAGGCTAGTAACTACGAGCAGTACTTC. Amino acid sequence: CASSLKASNYEQYF.

Details on this clone: The same CDR3 is also encoded by other DNA sequences in this sample. The J gene is TRBJ2-7, the V gene TRBV7-2, with 11 bases that match TRBD1. The CDR3 totals 15 residues. Germline V gives CDR1 SGHTA, CDR2 FQGNSA. V was clipped by 1 base and J by 4 bases; unmatched bases: 3. This chain's CDR3 is CASSLGGTGGYEQYF. The CDR3 coding sequence is TGTGCCAGCAGCTTAGGTGGGACAGGGGGATACGAGCAGTACTTC.

This clone was counted a few times. The rearrangement links TRBV5-5 to TRBJ1-1; 7 bases line up with TRBD1. The CDR3 loop spans 14 amino acids. V shed 4 bases, J shed 6 bases, and the junction held 9 bases outside the gene matches. The germline V gene has CDR1 SGHKS and CDR2 YYEKEE (reference sequence). CDR3 DNA: TGTGCCAGCAGCAGAGGGGGCGCTGAGGCTGAAGCTTTCTTT. It is translated as CASSRGGAEAEAFF.

This clone was counted between two and nine times. The rearrangement joins TRBV19 to TRBJ1-5, with TRBD1 as a possible D gene (5 bases). Germline V gives CDR1 LNHDA, CDR2 SQIVND (reference sequence). Trimming cost V 2 bases and J 6 bases, with 20 bases left between them. The CDR3 length is 17 residues. The chain's CDR3 is CASSIRPGGGNRQPQHF. The CDR3 DNA reads TGTGCCAGTAGTATAAGGCCCGGGGGGGGTAATCGTCAGCCCCAGCATTTT.

This chain connects TRBV5-1 to TRBJ2-2, with 10 bases matching TRBD1. Per germline, CDR1 SGHRS and CDR2 YFSETQ. J gave up 5 bases and V 5 bases, and 3 bases lay outside the gene matches. The CDR3 extends over 14 amino acids. DNA for the CDR3: TGCGCCAGCAGATGGACAGGGGGTACCGGGGAGCTGTTTTTT. Amino acids: CASRWTGGTGELFF.

This chain links TRBV2 with TRBJ2-1, with 10 nucleotides matching TRBD2. With V trimmed by 6 bases and J by 5 bases, 7 bases remained unmatched. CDR3 length equals 15 residues. CDR1 SNHLY and CDR2 FYNNEI come from the germline V gene. The CDR3 nucleotides are TGTGCCAGCAGCGACGGTCTAGCGGGGGACAATGAGCAGTTCTTC. Protein product: CASSDGLAGDNEQFF.

This clone was seen only once. The rearrangement joins TRBV7-2 to TRBJ1-2; 7 bases are shared with TRBD1. Germline-derived CDR1 and CDR2 are SGHTA and FQGNSA. The CDR3 runs to 15 residues. Trimming removed 2 bases from V and 6 bases from J; junction bases left unmatched: 9. The CDR3 DNA sequence: TGTGCCAGCAGCTTATTCCGGGACAGTGAGAATGGCTACACCTTC. Residues: CASSLFRDSENGYTF.

This clone was detected only once. The rearrangement joins TRBV4-2 to TRBJ2-5; 10 bases fit TRBD2. Germline CDR1 and CDR2: LGHNA and YNFKEQ. The V gene end was trimmed by 0 bases and the J gene end by 9 bases; junction bases not matched to a gene: 22. The CDR3 has 20 residues. CDR3 coding DNA: TGTGCCAGCAGCCAAGATGTAAGGCGGCTGAGCGGGGGGGCCCCAGCGGCCCAGTACTTC. It is translated as CASSQDVRRLSGGAPAAQYF.

The chain uses TRBV5-1 and TRBJ2-7, with D possibly being TRBD2 (6 bases). The germline gives CDR1 SGHRS, CDR2 YFSETQ. The CDR3 loop spans 14 amino acids. Trimming cost V 4 bases and J 2 bases, with 13 bases left between them. In nucleotides, the CDR3 is TGCGCCAGCAGCGTCGGGCGGGGTCCCTACGAGCAGTACTTC. This encodes CASSVGRGPYEQYF.

The V and J genes are TRBV7-8 and TRBJ1-2; TRBD1 matches 8 bases. V was pared by 5 bases and J by 6 bases, with 8 bases of the junction left unmatched. This CDR3 region has 14 residues. CDR1 is SGHVS and CDR2 is FQNEAQ in the germline V gene. In DNA, the CDR3 is TGTGCCAGCAGCGAGCGGACAGGGAGGGATGGCTACACCTTC. This encodes CASSERTGRDGYTF.

Turning to this clone: One junction end does not reproduce the germline sequence, and a read error may be involved. J is TRBJ2-7 and V is TRBV13; the match to TRBD1 covers 9 bases. Germline V CDR1 and CDR2: PRHDT, FYEKMQ (reference sequence). CDR3 size: 14 residues. The CDR3 region is CASSPGTGIGEQCF. CDR3 sequence (DNA): TGTGCCAGCAGCCCCGGGACAGGGATAGGCGAGCAGTGCTTC. The full variable domain, rest sourced from reference TRBV13 and TRBJ2-7, is AAGVIQSPRHLIKEKRETATLKCYPIPRHDTVYWYQQGPGQDPQFLISFYEKMQSDKGSIPDRFSAQQFSDYHSELNMSSLELGDSALYFCASSPGTGIGEQCFGPGTRLTVT.

The V and J genes are TRBV12-5 and TRBJ2-2; D ambiguous. The CDR3 sequence is 13 residues long. Germline loops: CDR1 LGHNT, CDR2 FRNRAP. The V and J ends lost 6 bases and 5 bases respectively, with 10 bases between them. The CDR3 DNA sequence: TGTGCTAGTGGAACACAGTTGACCGGGGAGCTGTTTTTT. This sequence encodes CASGTQLTGELFF.

The rearrangement links TRBV30 to TRBJ1-2; perhaps TRBD1 as D (5 bases). From germline, CDR1 is GTSNPN and CDR2 SVGIG (reference sequence). V was clipped by 2 bases and J by 6 bases, with 16 bases between them. The CDR3 consists of 14 residues. The CDR3: CAWSNLGGGDGYTF. CDR3 DNA: TGTGCCTGGAGTAACCTTGGTGGGGGGGATGGCTACACCTTC.

This chain uses TRBV18 with TRBJ1-1; possible D gene TRBD1, 5 bases. The CDR3 covers 16 residues. V was clipped by 5 bases and J by 0 bases, with 16 bases between them. The germline V gene has CDR1 KGHSH and CDR2 LQKENI. CDR3 in DNA: TGTGCCAGCTCATCTTTATTGACAGCGTTGAACACTGAAGCTTTCTTT. Its translation is CASSSLLTALNTEAFF.

The chain links TRBV14 to TRBJ1-3; D not certain. There are 14 residues in the CDR3. V lost 0 bases and J 4 bases, leaving 7 bases between the germline ends. The germline gives CDR1 SGHDN, CDR2 FVKESK. The CDR3 DNA sequence: TGTGCCAGCAGCCAAGACTGGGAGGGAAACACCATATATTTT. Its protein product is CASSQDWEGNTIYF.

J is TRBJ1-3 and V is TRBV15; D is uncertain. The length of the CDR3 is 14 residues. V shed 3 bases and J shed 0 bases, with 6 bases lying between them. Germline CDR1 reads LNHNV; CDR2 reads YYDKDF (reference sequence). The CDR3 DNA reads as TGTGCCACCAGCAGCGGAGACTCTGGAAACACCATATATTTT. Translated, it gives CATSSGDSGNTIYF.

The sample holds a few counts of this clone. The V call is TRBV7-9, the J call TRBJ1-2, with 7 positions matching TRBD1. After removal of 6 bases from V and 3 bases from J, the junction contained 4 bases not matched to a gene. The germline V gene encodes CDR1 SEHNR and CDR2 FQNEAQ (reference sequence). CDR3 length: 13 residues. CDR3 region: CASRRGTDYGYTF. CDR3 in DNA: TGTGCCAGCAGACGAGGGACAGACTATGGCTACACCTTC.

This rearrangement joins TRBV7-2 to TRBJ2-7, with unresolved D. Deletions cut 5 bases from V and 2 bases from J, with 13 bases between. Germline V CDR1 and CDR2: SGHTA, FQGNSA. The CDR3 sequence is 14 residues long. This chain's CDR3 is CASSPIPGTYEQYF. The CDR3 DNA follows: TGTGCCAGCAGCCCAATTCCAGGTACCTACGAGCAGTACTTC.

This chain joins TRBV14 and TRBJ1-5; D call uncertain. Germline values: CDR1 SGHDN, CDR2 FVKESK. This CDR3 region has 14 residues. Trimming pared 4 bases from V and 3 bases from J, leaving 10 bases between. The chain's CDR3 is CASSPLGPNQPQHF. CDR3 DNA sequence: TGTGCCAGCAGCCCTCTTGGCCCCAATCAGCCCCAGCATTTT.

The chain combines TRBV2 with TRBJ1-1; a possible D gene is TRBD1 (6 bases). There are 13 residues in the CDR3. Trimming shortened V by 6 bases and J by 2 bases, and 10 bases separated the two germline ends. Germline loops: CDR1 SNHLY, CDR2 FYNNEI. The CDR3: CASSQDRNTEAFF. The DNA of the CDR3 is TGTGCCAGCAGCCAGGACAGAAACACTGAAGCTTTCTTT.

The rearrangement links TRBV21-1 to TRBJ2-1; TRBD2 was called by the table and not checked on the DNA. TRBV21-1 is annotated as a pseudogene. This CDR3 comprises 17 residues. The CDR3 protein is CASSSERGHWSYNEQFF. CDR3 bases: TGTGCCAGCAGTTCCGAGCGGGGGCATTGGTCCTACAATGAGCAGTTCTTC.